These 3 T cell receptor beta chains came from one sample sequenced in a study of cytomegalovirus exposure and HLA in healthy donors. The PCR was carried out with 60 Vbeta primers and 13 Jbeta primers. Using immunoSEQ multiplex PCR, the repertoire was profiled, and TCRdb retains in-frame clones only, with some absent. The sample shows under 250,000 clones, over 80% of them seen only once. Sequencing was carried out using PBMCs. Source of these receptors: a boy aged 2-9 years in good health and CMV-seronegative.

The rearrangement joins TRBV7-9 to TRBJ2-2; 9 nucleotides align to TRBD1. CDR3 length: 15 residues. The V gene end was trimmed by 7 bases and the J gene end by 6 bases; junction bases not matched to a gene: 9. The V gene's germline CDR1 is SEHNR and CDR2 FQNEAQ (reference sequence). The CDR3 DNA reads as TGTGCCAGCACCTTTTGGGGACAGGGTGCCGGGGAGCTGTTTTTT. It specifies CASTFWGQGAGELFF.

CDR3 nucleotides: TGTGCCAGCTCCGGGACTAGCGGGAACAATGAGCAGTTCTTC. This encodes CASSGTSGNNEQFF. The rearrangement joins TRBV6-5 to TRBJ2-1, with 13 bases matching TRBD2. This CDR3 comprises 14 residues. The junction had 3 bases not matched to a gene; V was cut back by 8 bases and J by 5 bases. The germline gives CDR1 MNHEY, CDR2 SVGAGI.

The chain recombines TRBV29-1 with TRBJ2-2, with 11 bases that match TRBD2. Germline lookup yields CDR1 SQVTM and CDR2 ANQGSEA. The CDR3 totals 16 residues. Losses at the gene ends were 8 bases for V and 3 bases for J; bases not matched to a gene: 11. This CDR3 reads CSPRGGTSGHTGELFF. Here the CDR3 DNA reads TGCAGCCCCAGGGGGGGGACTAGCGGACACACCGGGGAGCTGTTTTTT.